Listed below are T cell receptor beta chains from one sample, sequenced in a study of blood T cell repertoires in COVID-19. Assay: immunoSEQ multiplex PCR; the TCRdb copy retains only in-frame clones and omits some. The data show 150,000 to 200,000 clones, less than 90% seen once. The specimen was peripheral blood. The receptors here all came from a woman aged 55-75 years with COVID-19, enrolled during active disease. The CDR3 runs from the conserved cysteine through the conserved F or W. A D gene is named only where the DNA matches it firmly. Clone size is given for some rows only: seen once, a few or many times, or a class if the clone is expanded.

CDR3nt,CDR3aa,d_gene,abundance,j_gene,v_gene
TGTGCCAGCAGCTTAGATTCCTGGGAGGCCTCTAACTATGGCTACACCTTC,CASSLDSWEASNYGYTF,.,.,TRBJ1-2,TRBV11-3
TGCGCCAGCAGCTCGGGACAACCGAACACTGAAGCTTTCTTT,CASSSGQPNTEAFF,.,.,TRBJ1-1,TRBV5-1
TGCGCCAGCAGCCGGACAGGGGCCGGGATTGGCTACACCTTC,CASSRTGAGIGYTF,TRBD1,once,TRBJ1-2,TRBV4-1
TGTGCCAGCAGCATCGGTCCCTACGAGCAGTACTTC,CASSIGPYEQYF,.,.,TRBJ2-7,TRBV11-3
TGTGCCAGCAGCGGTAGGGGGACAGGGGACCAAGAGACCCAGTACTTC,CASSGRGTGDQETQYF,TRBD1,.,TRBJ2-5,TRBV7-8
TGTGCTAGTGGTTTGGAGACAGGGGGCTTTTGGGATACGCAGTATTTT,CASGLETGGFWDTQYF,TRBD1,.,TRBJ2-3,TRBV12-5
TGTGCCAGCAGAGATACAGGGACGGGGAACACTGAAGCTTTCTTT,CASRDTGTGNTEAFF,.,.,TRBJ1-1,TRBV6-5
TGTGCCAGCAGCAGACAGGAGACCGGGGAGCTGTTTTTT,CASSRQETGELFF,.,few,TRBJ2-2,TRBV6-4
TGTGCCAGCAGCCAAAGGGGCGGGAGGGTCGAGACCCAGTACTTC,CASSQRGGRVETQYF,TRBD2,.,TRBJ2-5,TRBV3-1/TRBV3-2
TGTGCCAGCAGTTTAGCCCCCGTCGGACAGGGGGACACTGAAGCTTTCTTT,CASSLAPVGQGDTEAFF,TRBD1,.,TRBJ1-1,TRBV28
TGTGCCTGGAGCGAAAAACTACAAGGAGGAGGAGAGACCCAGTACTTC,CAWSEKLQGGGETQYF,.,.,TRBJ2-5,TRBV30
TGCGCCAGCAGCCCCAGGACTAGCGGGTCCTACGAGCAGTACTTC,CASSPRTSGSYEQYF,TRBD2,.,TRBJ2-7,TRBV5-1
TGTGCCAGCAGCTTAGGACAGGGGGCCGTCTACGAGCAGTACTTC,CASSLGQGAVYEQYF,TRBD1,.,TRBJ2-7,TRBV7-9
TGTGCCAGCAGCAGGGGACCGACAGGGAAACGTTGGGACATTCAGTACTTC,CASSRGPTGKRWDIQYF,TRBD1,.,TRBJ2-4,TRBV7-2
TGTGCCAGCAGCCCTTTTAGCGGGACCTACAATGAGCAGTTCTTC,CASSPFSGTYNEQFF,TRBD2,.,TRBJ2-1,TRBV6-2/TRBV6-3
TGTGCTAGTGGTTCCCCGGGGTCCTACTCTGGAAACACCATATATTTT,CASGSPGSYSGNTIYF,.,.,TRBJ1-3,TRBV12-5
TGTGCCAGCAGCTTGCAACAATTACTAGCGGATCCATACAATGAGCAGTTCTTC,CASSLQQLLADPYNEQFF,TRBD2,.,TRBJ2-1,TRBV5-5
TGTGCCAGCAGCGTTCAGGGGAATTATGGCTACACCTTC,CASSVQGNYGYTF,.,.,TRBJ1-2,TRBV13
TGTGCCTGGAGTGTACAAGGCAATCAGCCCCAGCATTTT,CAWSVQGNQPQHF,.,.,TRBJ1-5,TRBV30
TGTGCCACCAGTGATTTGGGGACTACCTCCCCGTGGGGAGATACGCAGTATTTT,CATSDLGTTSPWGDTQYF,TRBD2,.,TRBJ2-3,TRBV24-1
TGCGCCAGCAGCCACGACGGACTAGCGGATACGCAGTATTTT,CASSHDGLADTQYF,TRBD2,.,TRBJ2-3,TRBV4-3
TGTGCCAGCAGTTTCCTCACAATGCTAACAGGGGGCACGGACTATGGCTACACCTTC,CASSFLTMLTGGTDYGYTF,TRBD1,.,TRBJ1-2,TRBV27
TGTGCCAGCAGTTTCCGGCACTACAACTATGGCTACACCTTC,CASSFRHYNYGYTF,.,few,TRBJ1-2,TRBV27
TGTGCCACTAGGGACAGGGATTTAGCTGAAGCTTTCTTT,CATRDRDLAEAFF,TRBD1,.,TRBJ1-1,TRBV19
TGTGCCAGCAGCCAACCGGGACAGGGGGTCTATGGCTACACCTTC,CASSQPGQGVYGYTF,TRBD1,.,TRBJ1-2,TRBV4-2
TGTGCTAGTGGTTTGGACCCAGTCTCTGGAAACACCATATATTTT,CASGLDPVSGNTIYF,.,.,TRBJ1-3,TRBV12-5
TGTGCCAGCAGCCCCAATACAGGGAAATCGAACACTGAAGCTTTCTTT,CASSPNTGKSNTEAFF,.,.,TRBJ1-1,TRBV6-2/TRBV6-3
TGTGCCAGCAGCTTAGCGCCGGGAGGTTCCTACAATGAGCAGTTCTTC,CASSLAPGGSYNEQFF,TRBD2,.,TRBJ2-1,TRBV7-2
TGCGCCAGCAGCTATAGGACAGGGGGCAACTACGAGCAGTACTTC,CASSYRTGGNYEQYF,TRBD1,.,TRBJ2-7,TRBV5-1
TGTGCCAGTAGTATAGGGGTCGGCTCCTTCAGGGGCAATGAGCAGTTCTTC,CASSIGVGSFRGNEQFF,.,.,TRBJ2-1,TRBV19
TGTGCCAGCAGCCCGGCGGGCACCGGGGAGCTGTTTTTT,CASSPAGTGELFF,.,.,TRBJ2-2,TRBV12-3/TRBV12-4
TGCGCCAGCAGCCCGGCGGCTTGGACAGCAGACACCATATATTTT,CASSPAAWTADTIYF,.,.,TRBJ1-3,TRBV5-1
TGTGCCTGGAGTGTAGGCAGGGGAGATTCACCCCTCCACTTT,CAWSVGRGDSPLHF,.,.,TRBJ1-6,TRBV30
TGTGCCAGCAGCTTCCAGGGACAGACCGGTTACGAGCAGTACTTC,CASSFQGQTGYEQYF,TRBD1,once,TRBJ2-7,TRBV11-2
TGTGCCAGCAGCGCCCACAGGGGCCTGAACACCGGGGAGCTGTTTTTT,CASSAHRGLNTGELFF,TRBD1,few,TRBJ2-2,TRBV7-2
TGTGCCAGCAGTAGGGCTAGCGGGAGTTCCCACAATGAGCAGTTCTTC,CASSRASGSSHNEQFF,TRBD2,once,TRBJ2-1,TRBV27
TGTGCCATCAGTGGGACAGCTTCTAACTATGGCTACACCTTC,CAISGTASNYGYTF,.,.,TRBJ1-2,TRBV10-3